These 10 T cell receptor beta chains share one sample of origin, sequenced in a study of high-grade serous ovarian cancer treatment subgroups (dated by TCRdb to the early 2020s). Tumor samples were collected prior to definitive surgery or chemotherapy. The library was built by means of the immunoSEQ multiplex PCR assay. The clones in this table, taken by TCRdb from immuneACCESS, are in-frame only. Not every clone is retained; where verified, under half of the shortfall comes from an unresolved V gene, and the cause of the rest is unknown. A total of 12,000 to 15,000 clones appear in this sample, 70% to 90% of them only once. The biggest ten clones account for around 6.4% of the sample. Sequencing was carried out using tumor tissue. Receptors originate from a human donor with high-grade serous ovarian cancer.

The chain has TRBV14 and TRBJ2-4, with D possibly being TRBD2 (5 bases). Looked up from germline, CDR1 is SGHDN and CDR2 is FVKESK. V dropped 3 bases and J dropped 1 base, with 13 bases sitting between them. CDR3 length: 16 amino acids. CDR3 protein: CASSHGLGSAKNIQYF. For the CDR3, the DNA is TGTGCCAGCAGCCATGGACTTGGGTCTGCCAAAAACATTCAGTACTTC.

V is TRBV5-4 and J is TRBJ2-2; D possibly matches TRBD1 or TRBD2 (5 bases each). This CDR3 has 18 residues. Germline CDR1 reads SGHNT; CDR2 reads YYREEE (reference sequence). The V end lost 0 bases, the J end lost 6 bases, and 21 bases lay between the germline ends. This CDR3 reads CASSLGPVGRLGAGELFF. The DNA of the CDR3 is TGTGCCAGCAGCTTGGGGCCCGTCGGCCGCCTGGGGGCCGGGGAGCTGTTTTTT.

The chain links TRBV4-1 to TRBJ2-3, with 7 positions matching TRBD2. CDR1 MGHRA and CDR2 YSYEKL come from the germline V gene. The junction had 10 bases not matched to a gene; V was cut back by 2 bases and J by 2 bases. This CDR3 spans 17 amino acids. Here the CDR3 reads CASSQPGSRGTTDTQYF. The CDR3 DNA sequence: TGCGCCAGCAGCCAACCGGGCTCGCGGGGGACCACAGATACGCAGTATTTT.

The chain combines TRBV5-4 with TRBJ1-1; D is perhaps TRBD1 (5 bases). Germline loops: CDR1 SGHNT, CDR2 YYREEE (reference sequence). V was clipped by 0 bases and J by 11 bases, with 14 bases between them. The CDR3 sequence is 13 residues long. The CDR3 DNA reads TGTGCCAGCAGCTTGGAGGGCAGGGAGGGGGCTTTCTTT. This translates into CASSLEGREGAFF.

The CDR3 sequence: CASSHGTGYQETQYF. The CDR3 DNA reads as TGTGCCAGCAGCCACGGGACAGGGTACCAAGAGACCCAGTACTTC. This chain connects TRBV5-4 to TRBJ2-5; 9 positions agree with TRBD1. The junction had 4 bases not matched to a gene; V was cut back by 4 bases and J by 0 bases. Germline V gene data show CDR1 as SGHNT and CDR2 as YYREEE (reference sequence). The CDR3 is 15 amino acids.

The chain has TRBV11-1 and TRBJ2-7; D is possibly TRBD1 (5 bases). This CDR3 region has 14 residues. Trimming removed 2 bases from V and 5 bases from J, with 13 bases in between. CDR1 is SGHAT and CDR2 is FQDESV in the germline V gene (reference sequence). CDR3 bases: TGTGCCAGCAGCTTAAAACCGGCCAGGGACGAGCAGTACTTC. It translates to CASSLKPARDEQYF.

This chain joins TRBV7-9 and TRBJ2-1, with TRBD2 as a possible D gene (6 bases). Germline values: CDR1 SEHNR, CDR2 FQNEAQ (reference sequence). The length of the CDR3 is 16 residues. V lost 2 bases and J 6 bases, leaving 17 bases between the germline ends. CDR3 protein: CASSLMGGGVGNEQFF. The CDR3 DNA reads TGTGCCAGCAGCTTAATGGGCGGCGGGGTAGGCAATGAGCAGTTCTTC.

This clone is medium-sized (0.01 to 0.1%). The chain has TRBV5-4 and TRBJ1-4; a possible D gene is TRBD1 (6 bases). Trimming took off 5 bases at V and 8 bases at J, with 16 bases between the two ends. The CDR3 sequence is 14 residues long. Germline values: CDR1 SGHNT, CDR2 YYREEE (reference sequence). The CDR3: CASSYRDTDEKLFF. CDR3 in DNA: TGTGCCAGCAGTTACCGGGACACGGACGAAAAACTGTTTTTT. Supplemented by reference TRBV5-4 and TRBJ1-4, the full variable domain reads ETGVTQSPTHLIKTRGQQVTLRCSSQSGHNTVSWYQQALGQGPQFIFQYYREEENGRGNFPPRFSGLQFPNYSSELNVNALELDDSALYLCASSYRDTDEKLFFGSGTQLSVL.

The CDR3: CASSPGTGEDEQFF. In DNA, the CDR3 is TGTGCCAGCTCACCAGGGACAGGGGAGGATGAGCAGTTCTTC. The chain recombines TRBV18 with TRBJ2-1; 10 positions agree with TRBD1. The CDR3 is made up of 14 amino acids. Germline lookup yields CDR1 KGHSH and CDR2 LQKENI. The V gene end was trimmed by 2 bases and the J gene end by 8 bases; junction bases not matched to a gene: 3.

The chain joins TRBV5-4 to TRBJ2-3; perhaps TRBD2 as D (6 bases). The ends were cut back, 4 bases at V and 5 bases at J, with 26 bases in the middle. This CDR3 spans 18 amino acids. CDR1 is SGHNT, CDR2 YYREEE, per germline (reference sequence). The CDR3 spells CASSAGLGGTGGKDTQYF. The CDR3 DNA follows: TGTGCCAGCAGCGCTGGGTTGGGTGGCACCGGGGGAAAAGATACGCAGTATTTT.